A selection of T cell receptor beta chains follows, all from one sample in a study of memory CD4+ T cells and cytomegalovirus serostatus. Data came from immunoSEQ multiplex PCR; TCRdb stores just in-frame clones and leaves some out. The sample contains around 50,000 clones, around 80% of which appear only once. Material: memory CD4+ T cells from blood. The receptor set was obtained from an adult in good health and CMV-seronegative. Both conserved end residues are part of each CDR3. The D gene is left open where the match is weak.

v_gene	len	j_gene	d_gene	CDR3aa
TRBV2	15	TRBJ2-6	NA	CASASQPSGANVLTF
TRBV19	15	TRBJ2-1	NA	CASRTDRSSYNEQFF
TRBV7-8	17	TRBJ2-2	NA	CASSLTSFGAAAGELFF
TRBV12-5	15	TRBJ2-2	TRBD2	CASGPWTSGPGELFF
TRBV28	15	TRBJ2-7	NA	CASSWGRAAPYEQYF
TRBV9	13	TRBJ2-2	NA	CASSLTPGGELFF
TRBV9	15	TRBJ2-2	TRBD2	CASSISGSLAGELFF
TRBV5-4	14	TRBJ2-7	TRBD2	CASSASGLAREQYF
TRBV6-1	12	TRBJ2-5	NA	CASRDTQETQYF
TRBV6-5	14	TRBJ1-1	NA	CASRGGTANTEAFF
TRBV7-6	16	TRBJ2-1	NA	CASSLDASRSYNEQFF
TRBV6-1	16	TRBJ1-5	NA	CASSGSGGEVRQPQHF
TRBV2	13	TRBJ1-1	NA	CASTTTVNTEAFF
TRBV19	13	TRBJ1-4	TRBD1	CATLDRSSEKLFF
TRBV6-1	15	TRBJ2-7	TRBD2	CASSEAAGATYEQYF
TRBV7-9	16	TRBJ2-3	TRBD2	CASSSTSGGGTDTQYF
TRBV28	11	TRBJ1-5	NA	CASSFKQPQHF
TRBV7-3	12	TRBJ2-2	NA	CASSRGRGELFF
TRBV6-5	16	TRBJ2-1	NA	CASSYGSGRTYNEQFF
TRBV27	17	TRBJ2-1	TRBD2	CASSRDGGGGARNEQFF
TRBV6-5	15	TRBJ2-7	NA	CASSKGQSSSYEQYF
TRBV18	13	TRBJ2-2	NA	CASSPPGSGELFF
TRBV19	14	TRBJ2-3	NA	CASSSGQFTDTQYF
TRBV2	15	TRBJ2-2	NA	CASSEIGFGTGELFF
TRBV9	15	TRBJ1-1	NA	CASSVQTGSGTEAFF
TRBV28	16	TRBJ1-3	NA	CASSLKGLSSGNTIYF
TRBV2	13	TRBJ2-3	NA	CASSGLGTDTQYF
TRBV14	15	TRBJ1-3	NA	CASSQGMGKGNTIYF
TRBV6-5	14	TRBJ1-1	NA	CASSYSLGHTEAFF
TRBV11-3	13	TRBJ2-7	NA	CASSPSHGGEQYF
TRBV19	12	TRBJ2-1	NA	CASSIKSYEQFF
TRBV19	13	TRBJ1-5	NA	CASSSIANQPQHF
TRBV7-3	15	TRBJ2-1	TRBD2	CASSLQGTSGDEQFF
TRBV7-9	13	TRBJ1-1	NA	CASSPRENTEAFF
TRBV5-1	12	TRBJ2-7	NA	CASSLDVYEQYF
TRBV2	15	TRBJ2-5	NA	CASSEAGIGQETQYF
TRBV7-9	14	TRBJ2-7	TRBD1	CASSTGTGADEQYF
TRBV29-1	12	TRBJ2-7	TRBD2	CSVMGGFYEQYF
TRBV27	18	TRBJ2-7	NA	CASSTIRGRGGQAYEQYF
TRBV10-3	11	TRBJ2-1	TRBD2	CASLTGTRKVF
TRBV18	15	TRBJ2-3	TRBD1	CASSLRDRGIDTQYF
TRBV19	14	TRBJ2-7	NA	CASSFLGPPYEQYF
TRBV11-2	13	TRBJ1-2	NA	CASSLAGVSGYTF
TRBV7-8	13	TRBJ1-4	NA	CASTWGLREKLFF
TRBV27	12	TRBJ2-4	TRBD1	CASGHRGGIQYF
TRBV28	18	TRBJ1-1	TRBD1	CASSLPAGTAIMNTEAFF
TRBV6-5	14	TRBJ1-5	NA	CASSVRGINQPQHF
TRBV29-1	13	TRBJ1-4	TRBD1	CSAAGTANEKLFF
TRBV27	14	TRBJ2-1	TRBD2	CASKGTTSGSYMFF
TRBV19	14	TRBJ2-5	TRBD1	CASSQQGARVTQYF
TRBV4-1	16	TRBJ2-1	TRBD2	CASSQVGLAAYNEQFF
TRBV4-1	15	TRBJ2-7	TRBD1	CASSHFDRGGGEQYF
TRBV6-1	14	TRBJ1-2	NA	CASSEVGKRYGYTF
TRBV2	14	TRBJ2-7	NA	CASRAETRTYEQYF
TRBV2	12	TRBJ2-7	NA	CASSDRNYEQYF